These T cell receptor beta chains were read from a single sample in a study of shared clonotypes between healthy human individuals. Generated by immunoSEQ multiplex PCR, the TCRdb table keeps only in-frame clones and is missing some. This sample yields roughly 2,300,000 clones, of which under 95% are seen a single time; 0.37% belongs to the top ten. Input material: naive CD4+ T cells from PBMCs. The receptors were sampled from a man aged 18-30 years in good health. Some clones in this sample may be carry-over from other donors' samples. CDR3s include the opening cysteine and the closing phenylalanine or tryptophan. The order of the fields is V gene, J gene, clone size, D gene, CDR3 protein, CDR3 DNA. D genes are given only for firm matches. Size is omitted from some rows. Given values are once, few, many or a class for expanded clones.

v_call: TRBV7-8
j_call: TRBJ2-4
clone_size: .
d_call: .
cdr3_aa: CASSLNGGNNIQYF
cdr3_nt: TGTGCCAGCAGCTTAAACGGGGGTAACAACATTCAGTACTTC

v_call: TRBV5-1
j_call: TRBJ2-1
clone_size: once
d_call: TRBD2
cdr3_aa: CASSLRLAGVNEQFF
cdr3_nt: TGCGCCAGCAGCTTACGACTAGCGGGAGTGAATGAGCAGTTCTTC

v_call: TRBV4-2
j_call: TRBJ2-7
clone_size: .
d_call: TRBD1
cdr3_aa: CASSQAGQGTYEQYF
cdr3_nt: TGTGCCAGCAGCCAAGCAGGACAGGGAACCTACGAGCAGTACTTC

v_call: TRBV6-5
j_call: TRBJ2-2
clone_size: once
d_call: TRBD1
cdr3_aa: CASSRQGGTGELFF
cdr3_nt: TGTGCCAGCAGTCGACAGGGTGGCACCGGGGAGCTGTTTTTT

v_call: TRBV28
j_call: TRBJ1-4
clone_size: .
d_call: .
cdr3_aa: CASSLSPTNEKLFF
cdr3_nt: TGTGCCAGCAGTTTATCCCCAACTAATGAAAAACTGTTTTTT

v_call: TRBV6-1
j_call: TRBJ1-1
clone_size: .
d_call: .
cdr3_aa: CASSEATVNTEAFF
cdr3_nt: TGTGCCAGCAGTGAAGCAACGGTCAACACTGAAGCTTTCTTT

v_call: TRBV7-2
j_call: TRBJ2-3
clone_size: .
d_call: .
cdr3_aa: CASSLGQLFTDTQYF
cdr3_nt: TGTGCCAGCAGCTTAGGACAGTTGTTTACAGATACGCAGTATTTT

v_call: TRBV6-5
j_call: TRBJ2-7
clone_size: .
d_call: .
cdr3_aa: CASSYSSTGVKEQYF
cdr3_nt: TGTGCCAGCAGTTACTCGTCTACGGGAGTAAAGGAGCAGTACTTC

v_call: TRBV5-1
j_call: TRBJ2-7
clone_size: .
d_call: .
cdr3_aa: CASARVTGSYEQYF
cdr3_nt: TGCGCCAGCGCACGTGTAACGGGCTCCTACGAGCAGTACTTC

v_call: TRBV10-1
j_call: TRBJ2-7
clone_size: .
d_call: .
cdr3_aa: CASSEGTGSIYEQYF
cdr3_nt: TGCGCCAGCTCAGAAGGGACGGGGTCGATCTACGAGCAGTACTTC

v_call: TRBV5-1
j_call: TRBJ1-3
clone_size: .
d_call: .
cdr3_aa: CASTQSTTAGNTIYF
cdr3_nt: TGCGCCAGCACCCAATCGACGACAGCTGGAAACACCATATATTTT

v_call: TRBV29-1
j_call: TRBJ1-1
clone_size: few
d_call: TRBD1
cdr3_aa: CSGDSSMNTEAFF
cdr3_nt: TGCAGCGGGGACAGTAGCATGAACACTGAAGCTTTCTTT

v_call: TRBV6-6
j_call: TRBJ1-5
clone_size: .
d_call: .
cdr3_aa: CASSTGLLGNQPQHF
cdr3_nt: TGTGCCAGCAGCACAGGGTTATTGGGCAATCAGCCCCAGCATTTT

v_call: TRBV7-9
j_call: TRBJ2-3
clone_size: .
d_call: .
cdr3_aa: CASSLFLVGYTQYF
cdr3_nt: TGTGCCAGCAGCTTATTTCTCGTAGGATATACGCAGTATTTT

v_call: TRBV29-1
j_call: TRBJ2-5
clone_size: .
d_call: TRBD2
cdr3_aa: CSETSGVDQYF
cdr3_nt: TGCAGCGAAACTAGCGGGGTGGACCAGTACTTC

v_call: TRBV2
j_call: TRBJ1-1
clone_size: once
d_call: TRBD1
cdr3_aa: CASSPGQGRDHTEAFF
cdr3_nt: TGTGCCAGCAGCCCTGGACAGGGACGGGATCACACTGAAGCTTTCTTT

v_call: TRBV5-6
j_call: TRBJ1-3
clone_size: .
d_call: TRBD1
cdr3_aa: CASSLRQGTGNTIYF
cdr3_nt: TGTGCCAGCAGCTTACGACAGGGGACAGGAAACACCATATATTTT

v_call: TRBV2
j_call: TRBJ2-1
clone_size: .
d_call: TRBD1
cdr3_aa: CASRDRFEQFF
cdr3_nt: TGTGCCAGCAGGGACAGGTTTGAGCAGTTCTTC

v_call: TRBV18
j_call: TRBJ2-7
clone_size: .
d_call: TRBD1
cdr3_aa: CASSPAGGYEQYF
cdr3_nt: TGTGCCAGCTCACCGGCAGGGGGCTACGAGCAGTACTTC

v_call: TRBV28
j_call: TRBJ1-5
clone_size: .
d_call: .
cdr3_aa: CASRIRGVYQPQHF
cdr3_nt: TGTGCCAGCAGGATCAGGGGCGTGTATCAGCCCCAGCATTTT

v_call: TRBV28
j_call: TRBJ2-6
clone_size: .
d_call: .
cdr3_aa: CASSSAKSGANVLTF
cdr3_nt: TGTGCCAGCAGTTCCGCAAAATCCGGGGCCAACGTCCTGACTTTC

v_call: TRBV19
j_call: TRBJ1-2
clone_size: .
d_call: .
cdr3_aa: CASGQRTDLSGYTF
cdr3_nt: TGTGCCAGTGGGCAGAGGACAGACCTCAGCGGCTACACCTTC

v_call: TRBV4-3
j_call: TRBJ2-3
clone_size: .
d_call: TRBD2
cdr3_aa: CASSQVAGRFLTDTQYF
cdr3_nt: TGCGCCAGCAGCCAAGTAGCGGGGAGATTTCTAACAGATACGCAGTATTTT

v_call: TRBV25-1
j_call: TRBJ2-1
clone_size: .
d_call: .
cdr3_aa: CASSAQGAYNEQFF
cdr3_nt: TGTGCCAGCAGTGCCCAAGGGGCCTACAATGAGCAGTTCTTC

v_call: TRBV7-2
j_call: TRBJ2-1
clone_size: .
d_call: TRBD2
cdr3_aa: CASSDRTSGSLFEQFF
cdr3_nt: TGTGCCAGCAGCGACCGGACTAGCGGGAGCCTCTTCGAGCAGTTCTTC

v_call: TRBV5-1
j_call: TRBJ1-2
clone_size: .
d_call: TRBD1
cdr3_aa: CASSPGQGRGYTF
cdr3_nt: TGCGCCAGCAGCCCGGGACAGGGGAGGGGCTACACCTTC

v_call: TRBV28
j_call: TRBJ2-1
clone_size: .
d_call: TRBD2
cdr3_aa: CASSLSGRAGSYNEQFF
cdr3_nt: TGTGCCAGCAGTCTTAGCGGGAGGGCCGGCTCCTACAATGAGCAGTTCTTC

v_call: TRBV9
j_call: TRBJ2-1
clone_size: .
d_call: TRBD1
cdr3_aa: CASSVFGTGANEQFF
cdr3_nt: TGTGCCAGCAGCGTATTTGGGACAGGGGCAAATGAGCAGTTCTTC

v_call: TRBV13
j_call: TRBJ1-3
clone_size: once
d_call: TRBD1
cdr3_aa: CASRTGTGNTIYF
cdr3_nt: TGTGCCAGCCGGACAGGGACTGGAAACACCATATATTTT

v_call: TRBV5-1
j_call: TRBJ2-7
clone_size: .
d_call: TRBD2
cdr3_aa: CASSSGLADSYEQYF
cdr3_nt: TGCGCCAGCAGCTCCGGACTAGCCGATTCCTACGAGCAGTACTTC

v_call: TRBV28
j_call: TRBJ1-5
clone_size: .
d_call: TRBD1
cdr3_aa: CASSPRPGGGNQPQHF
cdr3_nt: TGTGCCAGCAGTCCGCGCCCAGGGGGAGGGAATCAGCCCCAGCATTTT

v_call: TRBV15
j_call: TRBJ1-3
clone_size: .
d_call: .
cdr3_aa: CATSTYASGNTIYF
cdr3_nt: TGTGCCACCAGCACCTACGCCTCCGGAAACACCATATATTTT

v_call: TRBV29-1
j_call: TRBJ2-7
clone_size: once
d_call: .
cdr3_aa: CSAYRPGEQYF
cdr3_nt: TGCAGCGCCTATAGGCCGGGGGAGCAGTACTTC

v_call: TRBV29-1
j_call: TRBJ2-3
clone_size: .
d_call: .
cdr3_aa: CSVDPLQGPDTQYF
cdr3_nt: TGCAGCGTTGACCCACTACAAGGCCCAGATACGCAGTATTTT

v_call: TRBV6-5
j_call: TRBJ1-3
clone_size: .
d_call: .
cdr3_aa: CASSYSKGAGNTIYF
cdr3_nt: TGTGCCAGCAGTTACTCGAAGGGGGCTGGAAACACCATATATTTT

v_call: TRBV5-6
j_call: TRBJ2-7
clone_size: .
d_call: TRBD1
cdr3_aa: CASSEMDRAYEQYF
cdr3_nt: TGTGCCAGCAGCGAGATGGACAGGGCGTACGAGCAGTACTTC

v_call: TRBV7-9
j_call: TRBJ2-7
clone_size: .
d_call: .
cdr3_aa: CASSASGLYEQYF
cdr3_nt: TGTGCCAGCAGCGCATCAGGACTCTACGAGCAGTACTTC

v_call: TRBV28
j_call: TRBJ2-7
clone_size: .
d_call: .
cdr3_aa: CAANQVGTPVTYEQYF
cdr3_nt: TGTGCCGCCAATCAAGTCGGGACTCCCGTAACCTACGAGCAGTACTTC

v_call: TRBV5-1
j_call: TRBJ2-7
clone_size: .
d_call: TRBD2
cdr3_aa: CASSLASGGGLYEQYF
cdr3_nt: TGCGCCAGCAGCTTGGCCTCGGGAGGCGGTCTCTACGAGCAGTACTTC

v_call: TRBV9
j_call: TRBJ2-4
clone_size: .
d_call: .
cdr3_aa: CASSGGVAIGENIQYF
cdr3_nt: TGTGCCAGCAGCGGGGGAGTGGCGATTGGGGAAAACATTCAGTACTTC

v_call: TRBV10-3
j_call: TRBJ1-2
clone_size: .
d_call: TRBD1
cdr3_aa: CAISPGQGTAGGYTF
cdr3_nt: TGTGCCATCAGTCCGGGACAGGGGACCGCCGGAGGCTACACCTTC

v_call: TRBV19
j_call: TRBJ1-2
clone_size: .
d_call: .
cdr3_aa: CASRLSGYGYTF
cdr3_nt: TGTGCCAGTAGGCTTTCGGGCTATGGCTACACCTTC

v_call: TRBV4-2
j_call: TRBJ2-5
clone_size: .
d_call: .
cdr3_aa: CASSRIQGKGIQETQYF
cdr3_nt: TGTGCCAGCAGCAGAATACAGGGAAAAGGAATCCAAGAGACCCAGTACTTC

v_call: TRBV19
j_call: TRBJ2-1
clone_size: few
d_call: .
cdr3_aa: CASRPGALTLYNEQFF
cdr3_nt: TGTGCCAGTAGGCCAGGGGCCCTTACACTTTACAATGAGCAGTTCTTC

v_call: TRBV5-5
j_call: TRBJ1-5
clone_size: .
d_call: .
cdr3_aa: CASSLLANQPQHF
cdr3_nt: TGTGCCAGCAGCTTGTTGGCCAATCAGCCCCAGCATTTT

v_call: TRBV10-3
j_call: TRBJ2-1
clone_size: .
d_call: TRBD2
cdr3_aa: CAIGEREHEQFF
cdr3_nt: TGTGCCATCGGGGAGCGGGAGCATGAGCAGTTCTTC

v_call: TRBV7-9
j_call: TRBJ2-7
clone_size: once
d_call: .
cdr3_aa: CASSLTPGAVYEQYF
cdr3_nt: TGTGCCAGCAGCTTAACCCCAGGGGCCGTTTACGAGCAGTACTTC

v_call: TRBV29-1
j_call: TRBJ2-1
clone_size: .
d_call: .
cdr3_aa: CSVGPGGNEQFF
cdr3_nt: TGCAGCGTTGGGCCAGGGGGGAATGAGCAGTTCTTC